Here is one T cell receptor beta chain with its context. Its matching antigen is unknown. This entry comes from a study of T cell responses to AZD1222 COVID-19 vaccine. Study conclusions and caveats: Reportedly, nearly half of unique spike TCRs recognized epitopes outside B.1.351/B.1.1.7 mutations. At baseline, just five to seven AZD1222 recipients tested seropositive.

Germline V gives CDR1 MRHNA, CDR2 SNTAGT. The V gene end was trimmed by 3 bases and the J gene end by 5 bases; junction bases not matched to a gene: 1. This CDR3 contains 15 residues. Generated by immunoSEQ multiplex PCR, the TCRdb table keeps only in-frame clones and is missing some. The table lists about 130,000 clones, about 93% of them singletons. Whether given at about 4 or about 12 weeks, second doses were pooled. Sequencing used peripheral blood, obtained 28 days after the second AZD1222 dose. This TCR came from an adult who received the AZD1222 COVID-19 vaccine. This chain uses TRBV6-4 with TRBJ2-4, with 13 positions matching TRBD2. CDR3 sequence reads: CASSEGTSGENIQYF. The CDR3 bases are TGTGCCAGCAGTGAGGGGACTAGCGGGGAAAACATTCAGTACTTC.